Listed here is a single T cell receptor (beta chain). Its antigen is not identified. It was with a sample-barcoded 5' primer and a J-beta primer mix that a second PCR of roughly 7 to 12 cycles was run. Tags on each cDNA molecule came from a template-switch adaptor with 12 random nucleotides. TCRdb fed the 5' RACE reads into MiXCR, producing one record per CDR3 protein. This repertoire shows approximately 680,000 distinct CDR3 sequences, 32% found once; its top ten account for 15% to 19%. Per sample, at least 6 micrograms of total RNA were extracted. The data are from a study of blood T cells in healthy people across ages. Regarding the study as a whole: Total diversity from one million sequenced T cells was likely underestimated.

The CDR3 sequence is 16 residues long. The germline V gene has CDR1 KGHSH and CDR2 LQKENI. V shed 3 bases, J shed 3 bases, and the junction held 10 bases outside the gene matches. Specimen: blood. The receptor's source is a woman older than 75 in good health. The genes are TRBV18 and TRBJ2-7; 8 bases line up with TRBD2. In nucleotides, the CDR3 is TGTGCCAGCTCACCGCTGGCGGGGGGCACAAGCTACGAGCAGTACTTC. Translating gives CASSPLAGGTSYEQYF.